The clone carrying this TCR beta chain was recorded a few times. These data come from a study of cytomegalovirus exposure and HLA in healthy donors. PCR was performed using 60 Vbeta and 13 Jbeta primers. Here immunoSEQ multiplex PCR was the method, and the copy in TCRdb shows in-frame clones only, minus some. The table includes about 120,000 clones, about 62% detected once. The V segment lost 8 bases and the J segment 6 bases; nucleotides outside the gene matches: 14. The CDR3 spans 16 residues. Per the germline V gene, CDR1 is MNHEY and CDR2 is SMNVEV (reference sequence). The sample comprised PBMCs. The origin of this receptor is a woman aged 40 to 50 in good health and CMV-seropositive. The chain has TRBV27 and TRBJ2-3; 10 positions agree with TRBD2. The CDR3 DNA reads TGTGCCAGCCGGCTAGCGGGAGATGGGGCGGCGGATACGCAGTATTTT. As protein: CASRLAGDGAADTQYF.